The rows below give T cell receptor beta chains drawn from one sample of a study of post-analysis software for immune sequencing data. TCRdb passed the PCR reads through MiXCR, listing each CDR3 protein once. This table has more than 500,000 distinct CDR3 sequences, around 36% appearing once. The sequenced material came from blood. These receptors were taken from a girl between 2 and 17 years old with multiple sclerosis. CDR3s include the opening cysteine and the closing phenylalanine or tryptophan. The D gene is left open where the match is weak. Expanded clones are given a class, and other clones once, few, many or no size at all.

v_call: TRBV12-3/TRBV12-4; j_call: TRBJ1-2; clone_size: few; d_call: -; cdr3_aa: CASSLKQGSVYGYTF; cdr3_nt: TGTGCCAGCAGTTTGAAGCAGGGATCCGTCTATGGCTACACCTTC
v_call: TRBV20-1; j_call: TRBJ1-5; clone_size: few; d_call: -; cdr3_aa: CSVQGLAGFGNQPQHF; cdr3_nt: TGCAGTGTCCAAGGGTTGGCGGGGTTTGGCAATCAGCCCCAGCATTTT
v_call: TRBV5-5; j_call: TRBJ2-1; clone_size: few; d_call: TRBD2; cdr3_aa: CASTTRAGGPLPEQFF; cdr3_nt: TGTGCCAGCACGACCCGGGCGGGGGGGCCTTTGCCTGAGCAGTTCTTC
v_call: TRBV5-1; j_call: TRBJ2-5; clone_size: -; d_call: -; cdr3_aa: CASSSLPGGARETQYF; cdr3_nt: TGCGCCAGCAGCTCCCTCCCTGGGGGGGCCAGAGAGACCCAGTACTTC
v_call: TRBV5-1; j_call: TRBJ2-3; clone_size: -; d_call: TRBD1; cdr3_aa: CATRTGLTDTQYF; cdr3_nt: TGCGCCACCAGGACAGGGTTAACGGATACGCAGTATTTT
v_call: TRBV7-2; j_call: TRBJ2-5; clone_size: few; d_call: -; cdr3_aa: CASSRDIGSPETQYF; cdr3_nt: TGTGCCAGCAGCCGAGACATAGGGAGTCCAGAGACCCAGTACTTC
v_call: TRBV5-1; j_call: TRBJ1-1; clone_size: -; d_call: -; cdr3_aa: CASISAGLRNYTEAFF; cdr3_nt: TGCGCCAGCATCTCCGCGGGGCTTCGGAACTACACTGAAGCTTTCTTT
v_call: TRBV12-3/TRBV12-4; j_call: TRBJ2-5; clone_size: once; d_call: -; cdr3_aa: CASSLGRGPQGTQYF; cdr3_nt: TGTGCCAGCAGTTTAGGGCGAGGTCCCCAAGGGACCCAGTACTTC
v_call: TRBV6-1; j_call: TRBJ2-2; clone_size: -; d_call: TRBD2; cdr3_aa: CASSASSGGSNTGELFF; cdr3_nt: TGTGCCAGCAGTGCCTCTAGCGGGGGCTCGAACACCGGGGAGCTGTTTTTT
v_call: TRBV10-3; j_call: TRBJ2-1; clone_size: -; d_call: -; cdr3_aa: CAITSDSPYNEQFF; cdr3_nt: TGTGCCATCACTTCGGACAGCCCCTACAATGAGCAGTTCTTC
v_call: TRBV20-1; j_call: TRBJ2-1; clone_size: -; d_call: -; cdr3_aa: CSTRRGNEQFF; cdr3_nt: TGCAGTACCAGGAGGGGCAATGAGCAGTTCTTC
v_call: TRBV9; j_call: TRBJ2-1; clone_size: many; d_call: -; cdr3_aa: CASSVGGDPRYHTYNEQFF; cdr3_nt: TGTGCCAGCAGCGTAGGAGGTGACCCAAGATATCACACTTACAATGAGCAGTTCTTC